The 20 T cell receptor beta chains presented below share a single source sample, sequenced in a study of T-cell memory formation after mild COVID-19. TCRdb re-called the 5' RACE reads with MiXCR, one entry per CDR3 protein. The sample includes some 330,000 distinct CDR3 sequences, under 25% seen only once; the top ten take approximately 13%. The specimen was PBMCs or a T cell subset sorted from them (not recorded which). All receptors come from an adult woman who had mild COVID-19 (a few samples of this study predate the infection). Cell type and time point are not known.

This clonotype has more than one count but fewer than ten. V is TRBV20-1 and J is TRBJ1-6, with D hard to call. In germline, CDR1 is DFQATT, CDR2 SNEGSKA (reference sequence). This CDR3 has 14 residues. V was cut by 3 bases and J by 14 bases, with 20 bases left in between. CDR3 sequence (DNA): TGCAGTGCTAGCCGAGAAGGGTTTTTTTGGTCCCTCCACTTT. It specifies CSASREGFFWSLHF.

The DNA of the CDR3 is TGTGCCAGCAGCCAAGACCGAGGGTTCGAGCAGTACTTC. This encodes CASSQDRGFEQYF. The rearrangement links TRBV14 to TRBJ2-7, with a tentative D call TRBD2 (5 bases). Trimming left V 0 bases short and J 6 bases short, with 9 bases between. Germline CDR1 is SGHDN and CDR2 is FVKESK. The CDR3 contains 13 residues.

The chain couples TRBV6-5 to TRBJ2-1; the D gene is possibly TRBD2 (5 bases). Germline loops: CDR1 MNHEY, CDR2 SVGAGI. V shed 5 bases and J shed 0 bases, with 11 bases lying between them. The CDR3 consists of 15 residues. The CDR3 reads CASSPGDSSYNEQFF. The DNA of the CDR3 is TGTGCCAGCAGTCCCGGGGATAGCTCCTACAATGAGCAGTTCTTC.

This chain connects TRBV2 to TRBJ1-2; D is unclear. V lost 6 bases and J lost 1, with 6 bases in between. The CDR3 has 12 residues. CDR1 and CDR2 (germline): SNHLY, FYNNEI. The CDR3 region has the DNA TGTGCCAGCAGCCAGGTTAACTATGGCTACACCTTC. It translates to CASSQVNYGYTF.

This clonotype was counted only a few times. The chain has TRBV20-1 and TRBJ2-1, with 10 bases identical to TRBD2. The CDR3 contains 14 residues. Germline CDR1 is DFQATT and CDR2 is SNEGSKA (reference sequence). Trimming cost V 3 bases and J 6 bases; bases outside gene matches: 5. CDR3 sequence (DNA): TGCAGTGCTAGCGGTCTAGCGGGAGCCAATGAGCAGTTCTTC. It is translated as CSASGLAGANEQFF.

V gene TRBV7-3 combines with J gene TRBJ2-7; D remains unclear. V shed 0 bases and J shed 5 bases, with 8 bases lying between them. Germline-derived CDR1 and CDR2 are SGHTA and FQGTGA. The CDR3 contains 13 residues. The CDR3 protein is CASSLTSLDEQYF. The CDR3 bases are TGTGCCAGCAGCTTAACTTCCCTAGACGAGCAGTACTTC.

The sample holds a few counts of this clonotype. V usage is TRBV29-1 and J usage is TRBJ2-7; 8 nucleotides match TRBD1. This CDR3 has 14 amino acids. Trimming at V came to 5 bases and at J to 3 bases, leaving 9 bases not matched to a gene. Germline assignment: CDR1 SQVTM and CDR2 ANQGSEA. This CDR3 is CSVRTGGRHYEQYF. The CDR3 DNA reads as TGCAGCGTTCGAACAGGGGGACGGCACTACGAGCAGTACTTC.

The gene calls are TRBV30 and TRBJ2-1; the match to TRBD2 covers 15 bases. This CDR3 has 18 residues. Germline V gene lookup returns CDR1 GTSNPN and CDR2 SVGIG (reference sequence). Trimming removed 6 bases from V and 0 bases from J; junction bases left unmatched: 9. CDR3 in DNA: TGTGCCTGCCTCCAGGGACTAGCGGGGGGCCGCTCCTACAATGAGCAGTTCTTC. Translating it yields CACLQGLAGGRSYNEQFF.

This clonotype was observed a handful of times. The chain combines TRBV27 with TRBJ2-1; tentatively, D is TRBD1 (6 bases). The germline V and J ends were trimmed by 4 bases and 0 bases, with 10 bases remaining between them. The CDR3 loop spans 15 amino acids. Germline CDR1 MNHEY, CDR2 SMNVEV (reference sequence). CDR3 sequence (DNA): TGTGCCAGCAGTTACAGGGCACTCTCCTACAATGAGCAGTTCTTC. Translation: CASSYRALSYNEQFF.

The V call is TRBV6-2 or TRBV6-3, the J call TRBJ2-1; 11 positions match TRBD2. This CDR3 comprises 18 residues. Germline-derived CDR1 and CDR2 are MNHEY and SVGEGT. V was clipped by 0 bases and J by 4 bases; unmatched bases: 8. CDR3 coding DNA: TGTGCCAGCAGTTACTCTAGCGGGAGGGCCGTGGGATACAATGAGCAGTTCTTC. This encodes CASSYSSGRAVGYNEQFF.

The count of this clonotype is one. The chain has TRBV5-4 and TRBJ2-7, with D perhaps matching TRBD1 or TRBD2 (6 bases each). V lost 0 bases, J lost 0 bases, and 10 bases lay in between. The CDR3 sequence is 15 residues long. Germline V gives CDR1 SGHNT, CDR2 YYREEE (reference sequence). The CDR3, as DNA: TGTGCCAGCAGCTTGGCCGGGGGCCGCTCCTACGAGCAGTACTTC. Amino acids: CASSLAGGRSYEQYF.

The chain carries TRBV5-1 and TRBJ2-7; 11 bases match TRBD1. Germline CDR1 is SGHRS and CDR2 is YFSETQ. Trimming took 6 bases from V and 2 from J; bases not matched to a gene: 1. CDR3 length equals 13 residues. The DNA for the CDR3 is TGCGCCAGCAAGGGACAGGGGGCCTACGAGCAGTACTTC. Translation: CASKGQGAYEQYF.

V usage is TRBV7-9 and J usage is TRBJ2-3; perhaps TRBD2 as D (6 bases). This CDR3 has 14 amino acids. Deletions cut 4 bases from V and 2 bases from J, with 10 bases between. Germline V lookup: CDR1 SEHNR, CDR2 FQNEAQ (reference sequence). CDR3 nucleotides: TGTGCCAGCAGCTGGGGGGTTTCCACAGATACGCAGTATTTT. It translates to CASSWGVSTDTQYF.

This clonotype was detected a few times. The J gene is TRBJ1-5, the V gene TRBV7-6; the D is unclear. Germline loops: CDR1 SGHVS, CDR2 FNYEAQ. Trimming removed 2 bases from V and 6 bases from J, with 8 bases in between. The CDR3 is made up of 13 amino acids. The CDR3 sequence is CASSLNLRQPQHF. The CDR3 DNA reads as TGTGCCAGCAGCTTAAACCTTCGTCAGCCCCAGCATTTT.

This chain connects TRBV29-1 to TRBJ2-7, with 8 bases identical to TRBD1. With V trimmed by 6 bases and J by 4 bases, 5 bases remained unmatched. The CDR3 runs 12 residues. In germline, CDR1 is SQVTM, CDR2 ANQGSEA. CDR3 sequence: CSVSQGAYEQYF. CDR3 in DNA: TGCAGCGTCAGCCAGGGGGCTTACGAGCAGTACTTC.

V usage is TRBV6-2 or TRBV6-3 and J usage is TRBJ1-2; a weak D match, TRBD1 (6 bases). The V gene lost 6 bases and the J gene lost 6 bases, with 17 bases spanning the gap. Germline CDR1 reads MNHEY; CDR2 reads SVGEGT. The CDR3 consists of 14 residues. CDR3 region: CASRDTGLRNGYTF. The CDR3 bases are TGTGCCAGCAGGGACACAGGGTTGAGAAATGGCTACACCTTC.

In its sample, this clonotype was seen a few times. V and J are TRBV4-2 and TRBJ1-2; D gene unclear. CDR3 size: 16 residues. CDR1 is LGHNA, CDR2 YNFKEQ, per germline. V dropped 0 bases and J dropped 4 bases, with 15 bases sitting between them. The CDR3 sequence: CASSQDPGIGSYGYTF. The CDR3 DNA follows: TGTGCCAGCAGCCAAGATCCGGGTATTGGATCCTATGGCTACACCTTC.

V gene TRBV20-1 combines with J gene TRBJ1-1; D remains unclear. Per the germline V gene, CDR1 is DFQATT and CDR2 is SNEGSKA (reference sequence). This CDR3 contains 14 residues. Trimming left V 0 bases short and J 8 bases short, with 16 bases between. The CDR3 region is CSARDGSPAKEAFF. The DNA for the CDR3 is TGCAGTGCTAGAGATGGCAGCCCCGCTAAGGAAGCTTTCTTT.

The V and J genes are TRBV19 and TRBJ2-2, with 10 bases aligning to TRBD2. Germline V lookup: CDR1 LNHDA, CDR2 SQIVND (reference sequence). The trim removed 1 base at V and 8 bases at J, leaving 7 bases unmatched. The CDR3 spans 16 residues. CDR3 sequence (DNA): TGTGCCAGTAGTATAGGGACTAGCGGAGGCGTGGGGGAGCTGTTTTTT. Translated, it gives CASSIGTSGGVGELFF.

This clonotype showed up just a few times. The chain is built from TRBV6-1 and TRBJ1-1, with 7 bases aligning to TRBD1. This CDR3 region has 13 residues. The ends lost 8 bases at V and 5 bases at J; junction bases unmatched: 8. CDR1 and CDR2 from the germline V gene are MNHNS and SASEGT. The CDR3 nucleotides are TGTGCCAGCGGGCACAGGGGCGAGACTGAAGCTTTCTTT. This encodes CASGHRGETEAFF.